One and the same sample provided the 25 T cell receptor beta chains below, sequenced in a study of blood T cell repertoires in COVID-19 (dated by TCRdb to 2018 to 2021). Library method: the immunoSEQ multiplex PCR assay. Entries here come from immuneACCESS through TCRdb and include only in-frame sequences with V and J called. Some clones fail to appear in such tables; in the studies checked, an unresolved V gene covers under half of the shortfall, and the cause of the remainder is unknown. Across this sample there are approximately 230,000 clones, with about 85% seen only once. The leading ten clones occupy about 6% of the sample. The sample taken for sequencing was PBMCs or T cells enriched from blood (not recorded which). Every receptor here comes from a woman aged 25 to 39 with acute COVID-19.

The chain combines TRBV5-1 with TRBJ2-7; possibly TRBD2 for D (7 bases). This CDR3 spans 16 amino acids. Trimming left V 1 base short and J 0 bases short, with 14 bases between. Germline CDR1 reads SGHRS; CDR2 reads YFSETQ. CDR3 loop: CASSLRGGLSSYEQYF. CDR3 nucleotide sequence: TGCGCCAGCAGCTTGAGGGGGGGATTGAGCTCCTACGAGCAGTACTTC.

CDR3 nucleotides: TGTGCCAGCAGTTTGGTGGCAGGGCGCTACGAGCAGTACTTC. This codes for CASSLVAGRYEQYF. The chain employs TRBV27 and TRBJ2-7; a weak D match, TRBD1 (5 bases). With 3 bases removed from V and 3 bases from J, the gap between germline ends came to 12 bases. The germline V gene encodes CDR1 MNHEY and CDR2 SMNVEV (reference sequence). The CDR3 consists of 14 residues.

This CDR3 reads CASSQDRPGAGNTIYF. CDR3 nucleotides: TGCGCCAGCAGCCAAGATCGTCCAGGGGCTGGAAACACCATATATTTT. The gene calls are TRBV4-1 and TRBJ1-3; D possibly corresponds to TRBD1 (6 bases). The germline gives CDR1 MGHRA, CDR2 YSYEKL. V was pared by 0 bases and J by 2 bases, with 11 bases between. The CDR3 totals 16 residues.

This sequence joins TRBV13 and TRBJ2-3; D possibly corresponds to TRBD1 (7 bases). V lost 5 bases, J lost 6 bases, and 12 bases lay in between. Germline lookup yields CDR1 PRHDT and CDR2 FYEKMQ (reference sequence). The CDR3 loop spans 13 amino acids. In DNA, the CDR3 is TGTGCCAGCAGCACACAGGGGAGGGATACGCAGTATTTT. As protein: CASSTQGRDTQYF.

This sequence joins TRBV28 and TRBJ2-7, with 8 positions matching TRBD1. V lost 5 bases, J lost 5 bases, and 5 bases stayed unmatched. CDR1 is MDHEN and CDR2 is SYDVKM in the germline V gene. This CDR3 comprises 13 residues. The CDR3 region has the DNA TGTGCCAGCAGTCCACGGACAGGGAACGAGCAGTACTTC. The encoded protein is CASSPRTGNEQYF.

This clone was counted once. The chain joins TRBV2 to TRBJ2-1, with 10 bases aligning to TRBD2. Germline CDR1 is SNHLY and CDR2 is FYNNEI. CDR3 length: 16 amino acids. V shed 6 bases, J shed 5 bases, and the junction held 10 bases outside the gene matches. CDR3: CASRSLAGALNNEQFF. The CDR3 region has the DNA TGTGCCAGCAGGTCCCTAGCGGGGGCCCTAAACAATGAGCAGTTCTTC.

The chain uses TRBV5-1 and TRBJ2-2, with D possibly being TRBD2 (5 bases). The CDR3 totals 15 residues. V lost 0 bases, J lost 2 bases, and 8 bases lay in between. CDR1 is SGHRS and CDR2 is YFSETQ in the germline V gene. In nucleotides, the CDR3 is TGCGCCAGCAGCTTGGCCGGGGTTAACACCGGGGAGCTGTTTTTT. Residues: CASSLAGVNTGELFF.

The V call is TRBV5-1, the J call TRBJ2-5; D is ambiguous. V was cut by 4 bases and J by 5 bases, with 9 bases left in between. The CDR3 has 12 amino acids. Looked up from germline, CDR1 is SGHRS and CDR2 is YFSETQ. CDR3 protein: CASSRGGETQYF. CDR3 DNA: TGCGCCAGCAGCCGCGGCGGCGAGACCCAGTACTTC.

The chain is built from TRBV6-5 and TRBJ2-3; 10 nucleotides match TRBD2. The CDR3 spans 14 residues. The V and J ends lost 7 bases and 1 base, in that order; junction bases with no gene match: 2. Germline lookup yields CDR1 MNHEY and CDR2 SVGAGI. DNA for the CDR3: TGTGCCAGCAAAGCGGGAGGGGGCACAGATACGCAGTATTTT. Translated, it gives CASKAGGGTDTQYF.

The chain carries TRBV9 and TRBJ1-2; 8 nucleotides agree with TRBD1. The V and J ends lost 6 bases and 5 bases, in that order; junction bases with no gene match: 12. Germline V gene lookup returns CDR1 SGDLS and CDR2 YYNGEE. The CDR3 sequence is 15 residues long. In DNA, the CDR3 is TGTGCCAGCACTACAGGGACAGGAGGCGGTTATGGCTACACCTTC. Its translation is CASTTGTGGGYGYTF.

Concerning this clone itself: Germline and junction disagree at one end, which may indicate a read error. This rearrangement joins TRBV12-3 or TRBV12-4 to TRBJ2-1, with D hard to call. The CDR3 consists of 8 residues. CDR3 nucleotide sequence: TGTGCCAGCAGGTATACGGTCTTC. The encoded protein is CASRYTVF.

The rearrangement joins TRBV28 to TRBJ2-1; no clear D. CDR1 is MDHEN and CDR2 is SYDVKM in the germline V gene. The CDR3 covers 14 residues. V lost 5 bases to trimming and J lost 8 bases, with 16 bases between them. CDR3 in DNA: TGTGCCAGCAGTCCCTCTATCCGGGTTGATGAGCAGTTCTTC. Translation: CASSPSIRVDEQFF.

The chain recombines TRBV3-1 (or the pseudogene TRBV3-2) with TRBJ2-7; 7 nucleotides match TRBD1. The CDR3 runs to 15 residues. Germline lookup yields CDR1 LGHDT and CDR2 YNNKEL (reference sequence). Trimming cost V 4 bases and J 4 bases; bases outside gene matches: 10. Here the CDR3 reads CASSPGTAPLYEQYF. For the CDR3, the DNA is TGTGCCAGCAGCCCAGGGACAGCTCCCCTTTACGAGCAGTACTTC.

CDR3 loop: CASSIRHSNQPQHF. For the CDR3, the DNA is TGTGCCAGCAGCATCAGACATTCGAATCAGCCCCAGCATTTT. The chain has TRBV7-2 and TRBJ1-5; D unresolved. From germline, CDR1 is SGHTA and CDR2 FQGNSA. The CDR3 is 14 amino acids. Trimming cost V 5 bases and J 4 bases, with 12 bases left between them.

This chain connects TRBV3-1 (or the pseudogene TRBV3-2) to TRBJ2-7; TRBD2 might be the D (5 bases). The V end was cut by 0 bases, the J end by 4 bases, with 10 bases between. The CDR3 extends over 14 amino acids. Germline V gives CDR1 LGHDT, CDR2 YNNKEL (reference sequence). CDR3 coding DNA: TGTGCCAGCAGCCAAGAAGGGAGAGGTTACGAGCAGTACTTC. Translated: CASSQEGRGYEQYF.

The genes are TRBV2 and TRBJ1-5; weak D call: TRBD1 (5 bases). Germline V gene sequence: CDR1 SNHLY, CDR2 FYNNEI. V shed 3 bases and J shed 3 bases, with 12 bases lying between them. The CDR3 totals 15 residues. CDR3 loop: CASSDVGGTNQPQHF. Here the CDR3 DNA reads TGTGCCAGCAGTGACGTCGGAGGGACCAATCAGCCCCAGCATTTT. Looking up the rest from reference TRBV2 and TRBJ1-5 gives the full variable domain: EPEVTQTPSHQVTQMGQEVILRCVPISNHLYFYWYRQILGQKVEFLVSFYNNEISEKSEIFDDQFSVERPDGSNFTLKIRSTKLEDSAMYFCASSDVGGTNQPQHFGDGTRLSIL.

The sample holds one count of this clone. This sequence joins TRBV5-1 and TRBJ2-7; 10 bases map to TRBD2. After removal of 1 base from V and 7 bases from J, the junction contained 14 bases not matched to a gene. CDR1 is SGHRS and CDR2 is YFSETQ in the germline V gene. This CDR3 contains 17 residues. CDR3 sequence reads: CASSLWSSGGPLWEQYF. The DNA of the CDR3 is TGCGCCAGCAGCTTGTGGTCTAGCGGGGGCCCACTCTGGGAGCAGTACTTC.

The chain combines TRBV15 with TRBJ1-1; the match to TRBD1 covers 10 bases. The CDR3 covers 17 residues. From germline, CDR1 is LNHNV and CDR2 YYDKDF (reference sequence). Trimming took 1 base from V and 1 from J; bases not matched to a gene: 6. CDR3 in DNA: TGTGCCACCAGCAGAGTGCTTGACAGGGGGCCGAACACTGAAGCTTTCTTT. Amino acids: CATSRVLDRGPNTEAFF.

Here the CDR3 DNA reads TGTGCCATCCAACCGGGACAGGGGGCGCGAGAGACCCAGTACTTC. Protein product: CAIQPGQGARETQYF. The chain recombines TRBV5-4 with TRBJ2-5; 12 positions match TRBD1. The V gene end was trimmed by 9 bases and the J gene end by 4 bases; junction bases not matched to a gene: 10. The CDR3 is 15 amino acids. Germline V gives CDR1 SGHNT, CDR2 YYREEE (reference sequence).

The CDR3 nucleotides are TGTGCCACCAGCCCCTTGTCCAATGAGCAGTTCTTC. This codes for CATSPLSNEQFF. V is TRBV15 and J is TRBJ2-1; D unclear. The CDR3 covers 12 residues. In germline, CDR1 is LNHNV, CDR2 YYDKDF (reference sequence). The V end was cut by 5 bases, the J end by 6 bases, with 8 bases between. The entire variable domain, with the rest obtained from reference TRBV15 and TRBJ2-1, is as follows: DAMVIQNPRYQVTQFGKPVTLSCSQTLNHNVMYWYQQKSSQAPKLLFHYYDKDFNNEADTPDNFQSRRPNTSFCFLDIRSPGLGDTAMYLCATSPLSNEQFFGPGTRLTVL.

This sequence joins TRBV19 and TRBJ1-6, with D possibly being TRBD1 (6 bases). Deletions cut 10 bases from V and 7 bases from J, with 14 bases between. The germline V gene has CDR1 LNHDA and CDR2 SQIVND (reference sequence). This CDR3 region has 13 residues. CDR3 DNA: TGTGCCACCGCCGGGACACCGAATTCACCCCTCCACTTT. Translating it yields CATAGTPNSPLHF.

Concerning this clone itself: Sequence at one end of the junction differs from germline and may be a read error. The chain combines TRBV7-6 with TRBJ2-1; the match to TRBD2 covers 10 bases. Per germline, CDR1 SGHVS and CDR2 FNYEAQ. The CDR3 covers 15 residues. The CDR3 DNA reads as TGTGCCAGCAGCCTAGCGGGAGCTAGCTACAATGAGCAGTTCTTC. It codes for CASSLAGASYNEQFF.

This chain's CDR3 is CASRPTSGSSYEQYF. CDR3 nucleotides: TGTGCCAGCAGACCTACTAGCGGGAGCTCCTACGAGCAGTACTTC. The chain uses TRBV2 and TRBJ2-7, with 11 bases matching TRBD2. The CDR3 sequence is 15 residues long. Germline CDR1 and CDR2: SNHLY and FYNNEI. V lost 6 bases and J lost 0; bases outside the gene matches: 4.

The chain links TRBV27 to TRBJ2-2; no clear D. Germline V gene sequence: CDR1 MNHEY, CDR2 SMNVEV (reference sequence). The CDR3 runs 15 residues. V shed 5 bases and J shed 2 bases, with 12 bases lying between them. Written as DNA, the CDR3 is TGTGCCAGCAGTGCGTCTACTTTTAACACCGGGGAGCTGTTTTTT. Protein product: CASSASTFNTGELFF.

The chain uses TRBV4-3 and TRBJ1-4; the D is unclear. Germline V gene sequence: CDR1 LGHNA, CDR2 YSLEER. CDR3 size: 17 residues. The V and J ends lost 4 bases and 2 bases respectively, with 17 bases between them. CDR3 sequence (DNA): TGCGCCAGCAGCCGAGAACAGCTGTCGTCTACTAATGAAAAACTGTTTTTT. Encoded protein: CASSREQLSSTNEKLFF.